Sequencing of this T cell receptor beta chain was carried out in a study of cytomegalovirus exposure and HLA in healthy donors. This clone was picked up one time. Its target is unknown. Study-wide results and caveats: Prior analysis indicated that the majority of TCR beta V segments exhibited productivity approximately 87% or approximately 30% of the time. A later analysis reportedly found fewer N-insertions in an Asian-associated ancestry cluster than the roughly 670-donor mean. The study dropped some indistinguishable V segments, TRBV6-2 and TRBV6-3 among them. Whilst most TCR sequences proved rare, a subset of public TCRs occurred across many donors.

PCR primers comprised 60 Vbeta and 13 Jbeta primers. The repertoire was sequenced with immunoSEQ multiplex PCR; TCRdb's copy has only in-frame clones and lacks some. The sample records around 150,000 clones, around four fifths being singletons. This CDR3 region has 15 residues. Per the germline V gene, CDR1 is KGHSH and CDR2 is LQKENI. With V trimmed by 1 base and J by 3 bases, 4 bases remained unmatched. The specimen was PBMCs. The source of this sequence is a woman aged 25-40 years in good health and CMV-seronegative. This chain joins TRBV18 and TRBJ2-3; 7 positions match TRBD1. The CDR3 DNA reads TGTGCCAGCTCACCACTTGCAGGGGGAACAGATACGCAGTATTTT. Encoded protein: CASSPLAGGTDTQYF.